Listed here are 14 T cell receptor beta chains from one sample, sequenced in a study of T cell clonality in common variable immunodeficiency. Assay: immunoSEQ multiplex PCR; the TCRdb copy retains only in-frame clones and omits some. The table records 25,000 to 35,000 clones without singletons, the ten largest covering 3.5% to 5.5%. The sequenced sample consisted of peripheral blood mononuclear cells. The source is a person between 18 and 70 years old in good health.

As for this clone: With the read ending 3 residues before the CDR3 end, the germline J gene is used to fill in that end. The J gene is TRBJ1-2, the V gene TRBV29-1; D call uncertain. The CDR3 loop spans 14 amino acids. V was pared by 0 bases and J by 3 bases, with 11 bases between. The germline gives CDR1 SQVTM, CDR2 ANQGSEA. The chain's CDR3 is CSVEDLPRDYGYTF. Incomplete CDR3 DNA: TGCAGCGTTGAAGATCTTCCGAGGGACTATGGC.

This clone came up a few times. The read comes to an end 3 residues before the CDR3 does, leaving the germline J gene to fill in the end. The V gene is TRBV30, the J gene TRBJ2-2; D is perhaps TRBD2 (7 bases). The CDR3 contains 15 residues. Germline CDR1 reads GTSNPN; CDR2 reads SVGIG (reference sequence). Incomplete CDR3 DNA: TGTGCCTGGAGTGTAGCGGGGCAGGGGCGTTCACCG. This gives the protein CAWSVAGQGRSP. The entire CDR3 protein is CAWSVAGQGRSPLFF.

Only a few counts were recorded for this clone. The read ends 3 residues shy of where the CDR3 ends; the end is completed using the germline J gene. The J gene is TRBJ2-7, the V gene TRBV5-4, with D perhaps matching TRBD1 (6 bases). CDR3 length: 13 amino acids. CDR1 SGHNT and CDR2 YYREEE come from the germline V gene (reference sequence). Trimming shortened V by 4 bases and J by 4 bases, and 12 bases separated the two germline ends. CDR3 bases read: TGTGCCAGCAGCCCCTGGGGGCATTACGAG. This translates into CASSPWGHYE. The full CDR3 sequence reads CASSPWGHYEQYF. Supplemented by reference TRBV5-4 and TRBJ2-7, the full variable domain reads ETGVTQSPTHLIKTRGQQVTLRCSSQSGHNTVSWYQQALGQGPQFIFQYYREEENGRGNFPPRFSGLQFPNYSSELNVNALELDDSALYLCASSPWGHYEQYFGPGTRLTVT.

This clone was picked up many times. Read coverage stops 3 residues before the CDR3 terminus; the germline J gene supplies the remainder. V and J are TRBV19 and TRBJ2-2, with 8 bases fitting TRBD2. Germline CDR1 and CDR2: LNHDA and SQIVND (reference sequence). This CDR3 has 14 residues. The V and J ends lost 7 bases and 9 bases, in that order; junction bases with no gene match: 10. The CDR3 region is CASKGLASARELFF. The CDR3 DNA, read in part, is TGTGCCAGTAAAGGACTAGCCTCAGCCCGGGAG.

By frequency in the sample, this clone is medium-sized. The sequence runs out 3 residues before the end of the CDR3; the remainder is reconstructed from the germline J gene. This chain connects TRBV6-1 to TRBJ2-5; D is perhaps TRBD2 (7 bases). Trimming pared 3 bases from V and 7 bases from J, leaving 18 bases between. CDR3 size: 15 residues. CDR1 MNHNS and CDR2 SASEGT come from the germline V gene. The CDR3 protein is CASSDSVGGGVTQYF. The sequenced CDR3 bases are TGTGCCAGCAGTGATTCTGTGGGAGGGGGGGTGACC.

This clone showed up many times. The CDR3 end is not reached by the read, which stops 3 residues before it; the germline J gene fills it in. The V and J genes are TRBV4-2 and TRBJ1-3; D is uncertain. The germline V gene encodes CDR1 LGHNA and CDR2 YNFKEQ. The V and J ends lost 4 bases and 2 bases respectively, with 18 bases between them. The CDR3 has 17 residues. CDR3 region: CASSPTAATSAGNTIYF. Partial CDR3 DNA: TGTGCCAGCAGCCCTACAGCGGCTACAAGCGCTGGAAACACC.

Details on this clone: The sequenced fragment ends 3 residues before the CDR3 boundary, so the rest is inferred from the germline J gene. The rearrangement uses TRBV20-1 and TRBJ1-4; 7 nucleotides line up with TRBD1. The germline V gene encodes CDR1 DFQATT and CDR2 SNEGSKA (reference sequence). The CDR3 spans 14 residues. After removal of 0 bases from V and 4 bases from J, the junction contained 2 bases not matched to a gene. The CDR3 is CSAREGQYNEKLFF. The sequenced part of the CDR3 DNA is TGCAGTGCTAGAGAGGGACAGTATAATGAAAAA.

This clone was seen many times. Read data end 3 residues before the CDR3 end; the end is taken from the germline J gene. The chain uses TRBV7-3 and TRBJ2-3; TRBD2 matches at 10 bases. V lost 3 bases and J lost 5; bases outside the gene matches: 8. The CDR3 is made up of 16 amino acids. Germline V gene data show CDR1 as SGHTA and CDR2 as FQGTGA. The part of the CDR3 DNA that was read is TGTGCCAGCAGCTTCCAAGCGGGAGGGTCGGAAGATACG. It codes for CASSFQAGGSEDT. The full CDR3 protein reads CASSFQAGGSEDTQYF.

This clone occurred many times. Coverage ceases 3 residues before the CDR3 finishes, and the germline J gene fills in the end. This chain links TRBV11-2 with TRBJ1-5; TRBD1 matches 7 bases. Germline V lookup: CDR1 SGHAT, CDR2 FQNNGV. CDR3 length: 14 amino acids. The ends lost 5 bases at V and 4 bases at J; junction bases unmatched: 5. The CDR3 spells CASSPGTANQPQHF. CDR3 DNA (partial): TGTGCCAGCAGCCCCGGGACAGCGAATCAGCCC.

This clone was seen at least ten times. The CDR3 goes on 3 residues after the read ends, and that part is filled in from the germline J gene. The rearrangement joins TRBV29-1 to TRBJ2-1, with D tentatively TRBD1 or TRBD2 (5 bases each). The length of the CDR3 is 13 residues. V lost 5 bases, J lost 0 bases, and 8 bases lay in between. Germline CDR1 SQVTM, CDR2 ANQGSEA. The sequenced CDR3 bases are TGCAGCGTTAGAGGGGCCTCCTACAATGAG. This codes for CSVRGASYNE. The whole CDR3 reads CSVRGASYNEQFF.

This clone was detected only a few times. The sequenced fragment ends 3 residues before the CDR3 boundary, so the rest is inferred from the germline J gene. This sequence joins TRBV7-2 and TRBJ2-5, with 11 positions matching TRBD2. The CDR3 totals 15 residues. Germline CDR1 reads SGHTA; CDR2 reads FQGNSA. Trimming took 2 bases from V and 5 from J; bases not matched to a gene: 4. The CDR3 protein is CASSLWLAGGETQYF. CDR3 bases read: TGTGCCAGCAGCTTATGGCTAGCGGGAGGTGAGACC.

This clone was seen many times. The read finishes 3 residues shy of the CDR3 end, and the germline J gene is used to complete it. The chain employs TRBV30 and TRBJ1-1, with 8 bases that match TRBD1. CDR1 is GTSNPN and CDR2 is SVGIG in the germline V gene (reference sequence). V was pared by 0 bases and J by 1 base, with 1 base of the junction left unmatched. The CDR3 has 14 amino acids. CDR3 DNA, as far as it was read: TGTGCCTGGAGTGTAGACAGGGGGAACACTGAA. This codes for CAWSVDRGNTE. The full CDR3 protein reads CAWSVDRGNTEAFF.

In its sample, this clone was seen many times. The read ends 3 residues before the CDR3 terminus; that terminus is restored from the germline J gene. J is TRBJ1-4 and V is TRBV20-1, with D perhaps matching TRBD1 (6 bases). Germline CDR1 DFQATT, CDR2 SNEGSKA (reference sequence). The CDR3 totals 16 residues. V was shortened by 5 bases and J by 2 bases, with 18 bases between the two germline ends. CDR3: CSAVKVTGYTNEKLFF. The CDR3 bases that were read are TGCAGTGCTGTTAAGGTCACAGGGTACACTAATGAAAAA.

This clone occurred many times. The read halts 3 residues ahead of the CDR3 end, with the missing end drawn from the germline J gene. The chain recombines TRBV18 with TRBJ2-1, with TRBD2 as a possible D gene (6 bases). V lost 1 base and J lost 4, with 14 bases in between. The germline V gene has CDR1 KGHSH and CDR2 LQKENI. The CDR3 is 16 amino acids. CDR3 bases read: TGTGCCAGCTCACCACGAGCGGAAGGAGGGTACAATGAG. This encodes CASSPRAEGGYNE. The full CDR3 protein reads CASSPRAEGGYNEQFF.